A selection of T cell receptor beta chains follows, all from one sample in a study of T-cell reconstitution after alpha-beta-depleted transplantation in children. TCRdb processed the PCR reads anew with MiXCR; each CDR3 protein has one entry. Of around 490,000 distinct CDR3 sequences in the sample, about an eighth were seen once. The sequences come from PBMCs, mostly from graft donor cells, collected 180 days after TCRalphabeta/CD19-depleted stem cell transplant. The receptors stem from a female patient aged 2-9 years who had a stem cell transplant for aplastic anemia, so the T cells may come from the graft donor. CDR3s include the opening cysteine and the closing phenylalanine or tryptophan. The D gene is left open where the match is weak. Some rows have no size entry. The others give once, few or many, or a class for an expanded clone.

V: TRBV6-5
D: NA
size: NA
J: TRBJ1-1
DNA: TGTGCCAGCAGTTACAGGGCAGTGAACACTGAAGCTTTCTTT
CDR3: CASSYRAVNTEAFF

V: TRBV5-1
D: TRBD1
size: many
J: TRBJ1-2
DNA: TGCGCCAGCAGCTCACGGACAGGAAGGACGATCTATGGCTACACCTTC
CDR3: CASSSRTGRTIYGYTF

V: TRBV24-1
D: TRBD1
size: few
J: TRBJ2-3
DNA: TGTGCCACCAGTGATCCCGGGACAGGAACAGATACGCAGTATTTT
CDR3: CATSDPGTGTDTQYF

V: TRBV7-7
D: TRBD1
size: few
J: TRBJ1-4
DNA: TGTGCCAGCAGCTCGTATACAGGGGTCCAGGCTAATGAAAAACTGTTTTTT
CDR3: CASSSYTGVQANEKLFF

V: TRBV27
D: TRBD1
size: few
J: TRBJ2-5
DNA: TGTGCCAGCACCCTAAAATCAGGGACAGGGGCCCACCAGTACTTC
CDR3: CASTLKSGTGAHQYF

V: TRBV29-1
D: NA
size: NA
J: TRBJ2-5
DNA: TGCAGCGTTGAAGCACAACCCGGACGGGCGGAGACCCAGTACTTC
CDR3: CSVEAQPGRAETQYF

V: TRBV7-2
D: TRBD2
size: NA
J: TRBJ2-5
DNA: TGTGCCAGCAGCTTAGGTCCGGGGGGAGAGACCCAGTACTTC
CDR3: CASSLGPGGETQYF

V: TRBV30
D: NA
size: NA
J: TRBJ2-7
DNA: TGTGCCTGGAGTCTCCACAGGGTACAGTACTTC
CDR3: CAWSLHRVQYF

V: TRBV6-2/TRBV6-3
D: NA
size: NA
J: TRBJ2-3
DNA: TGTGCCAGCAGTTACTATCGGGATCGCACAGATACGCAGTATTTT
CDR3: CASSYYRDRTDTQYF

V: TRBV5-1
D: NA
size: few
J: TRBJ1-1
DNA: TGCGCCAGCAGCTTGGCACAGGGTGTGGAAGCTTTCTTT
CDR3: CASSLAQGVEAFF

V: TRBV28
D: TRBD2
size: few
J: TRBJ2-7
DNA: TGTGCCAGCAGTTCGATAGCAAACGCGAATAGCGGGCGCTCCTACGAGCAGTACTTC
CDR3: CASSSIANANSGRSYEQYF

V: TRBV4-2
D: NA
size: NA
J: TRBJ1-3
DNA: TGTGCCAGCAGCCATGAAGGAACCTCTGGAAACACCATATATTTT
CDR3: CASSHEGTSGNTIYF

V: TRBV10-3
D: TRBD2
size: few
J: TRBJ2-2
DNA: TGTGCCATCAGTGAGTCGGGACTAGCGACTACCGGGGAGCTGTTTTTT
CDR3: CAISESGLATTGELFF

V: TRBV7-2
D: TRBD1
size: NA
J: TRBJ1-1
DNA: TGTGCCAGCAGCGCAGTGACAGGGGTACAGACTGAAGCTTTCTTT
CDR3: CASSAVTGVQTEAFF

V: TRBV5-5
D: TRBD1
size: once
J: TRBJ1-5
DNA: TGTGCCAGCAGCATCGACAGGGGAGCTCAGCCCCAGCATTTT
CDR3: CASSIDRGAQPQHF

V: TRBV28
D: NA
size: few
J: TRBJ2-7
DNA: TGTGCCAGCAGTCCTTGGAACAGGGCCTACGAGCAGTACTTC
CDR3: CASSPWNRAYEQYF

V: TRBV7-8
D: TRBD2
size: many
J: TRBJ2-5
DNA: TGTGCCAGCAGCTTAGGGCGGGAGGGCCAAGAGACCCAGTACTTC
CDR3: CASSLGREGQETQYF

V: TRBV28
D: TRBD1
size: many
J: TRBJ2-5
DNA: TGTGCCAGCAGTCTCACGCTGCAGGGACAGTACCAAGAGACCCAGTACTTC
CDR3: CASSLTLQGQYQETQYF

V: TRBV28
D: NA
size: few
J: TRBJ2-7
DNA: TGTGCCAGCAGCACCCTTGGGGTCGAGCAGTACTTC
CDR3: CASSTLGVEQYF

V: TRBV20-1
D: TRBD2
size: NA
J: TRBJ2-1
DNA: TGCAGTGCTAGCGCTATTACTAGCGGGGATTACAATGAGCAGTTCTTC
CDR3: CSASAITSGDYNEQFF

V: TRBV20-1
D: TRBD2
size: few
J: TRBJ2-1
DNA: TGCAGTGCTCGGACTAGCGGGAACAATGAGCAGTTCTTC
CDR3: CSARTSGNNEQFF

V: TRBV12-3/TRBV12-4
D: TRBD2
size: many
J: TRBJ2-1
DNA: TGTGCCAGCAGTTTCCGATACAATACTAGCGACTGGACCAATGAGCAGTTCTTC
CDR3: CASSFRYNTSDWTNEQFF

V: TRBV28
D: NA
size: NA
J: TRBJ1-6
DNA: TGTGCCAGCAATTTGGGAGTTACGTACAATTCACCCCTCCACTTT
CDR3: CASNLGVTYNSPLHF

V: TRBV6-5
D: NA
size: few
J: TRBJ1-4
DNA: TGTGCCAGCAGTTACGGGGAACAGGTGGTTAATGAAAAACTGTTTTTT
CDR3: CASSYGEQVVNEKLFF

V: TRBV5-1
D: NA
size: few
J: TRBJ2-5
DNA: TGCGCCAGCAGCTTGGCGGGGCGCGAGCAGACCCAGTACTTC
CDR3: CASSLAGREQTQYF

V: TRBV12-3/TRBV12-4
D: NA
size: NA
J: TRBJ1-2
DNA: TGTGCCAGCAGACTCGGACTTGTCTATGGCTACACCTTC
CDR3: CASRLGLVYGYTF

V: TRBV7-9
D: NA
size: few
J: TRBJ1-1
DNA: TGTGCCAGCAGCCCGGGGCCAACTTCGAACACTGAAGCTTTCTTT
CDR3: CASSPGPTSNTEAFF

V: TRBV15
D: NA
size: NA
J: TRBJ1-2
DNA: TGTGCCACCAGCAGAGGGGCGGCCGGGGCTGGCTACACCTTC
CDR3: CATSRGAAGAGYTF

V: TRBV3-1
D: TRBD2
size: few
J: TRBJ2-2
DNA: TGTGCCAGCAGCCAAAGTCTCCCCGGACTAGCGGGAGTCTTGGAGCTGTTTTTT
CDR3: CASSQSLPGLAGVLELFF

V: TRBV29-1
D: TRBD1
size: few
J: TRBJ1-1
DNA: TGCAGCGTTGCCCCGATGACAGGGGGCGGCGGGAATGAAGCTTTCTTT
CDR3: CSVAPMTGGGGNEAFF

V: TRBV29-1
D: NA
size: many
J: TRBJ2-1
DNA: TGCAGCGTTGGGGCAGGGATGATCCATGAGCAGTTCTTC
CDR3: CSVGAGMIHEQFF

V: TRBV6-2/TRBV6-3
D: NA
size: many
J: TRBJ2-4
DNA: TGTGCCAGCAGTTACTGGGGGAGTCCGTCCAAAAACATTCAGTACTTC
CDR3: CASSYWGSPSKNIQYF

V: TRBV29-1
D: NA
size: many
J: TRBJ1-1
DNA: TGCGCTGCTTCTGGTAGTATGGGGACTGAAGCTTTCTTT
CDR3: CAASGSMGTEAFF

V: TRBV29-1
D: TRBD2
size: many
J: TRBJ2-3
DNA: TGCAGCGTTCCTAGCGGGAGTAATACAGATACGCAGTATTTT
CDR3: CSVPSGSNTDTQYF

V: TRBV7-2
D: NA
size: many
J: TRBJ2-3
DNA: TGTGCCAGCAGCTTAGCTTGGCCCACAGATACGCAGTATTTT
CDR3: CASSLAWPTDTQYF

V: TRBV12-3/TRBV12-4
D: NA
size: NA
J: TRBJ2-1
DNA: TGTGCCAGCAGTAATGAGCAGTTCTTC
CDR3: CASSNEQFF

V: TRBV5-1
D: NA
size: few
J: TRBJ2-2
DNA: TGCGCCAGCAGCTTGGACTGGGGGCACACCGGGGAGCTGTTTTTT
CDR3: CASSLDWGHTGELFF

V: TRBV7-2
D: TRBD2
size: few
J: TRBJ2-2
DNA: TGTGCCAGCAGGCCATTCACTAGCGGGACCACCGGGGAGCTGTTTTTT
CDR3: CASRPFTSGTTGELFF

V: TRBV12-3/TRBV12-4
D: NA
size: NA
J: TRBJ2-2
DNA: TGTGCCAGCAGCCCTGGGGGGGGCCGCACCGGGGAGCTGTTTTTT
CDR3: CASSPGGGRTGELFF

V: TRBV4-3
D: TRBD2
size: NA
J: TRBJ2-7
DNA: TGCGCCAGCAGCCAAGATTGGGAGGGATTTTACGAGCAGTACTTC
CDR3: CASSQDWEGFYEQYF

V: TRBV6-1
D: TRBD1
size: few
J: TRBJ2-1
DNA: TGTGCCAGCAGTAAGGGAGGGACAGGGAAACTCAATGAGCAGTTCTTC
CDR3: CASSKGGTGKLNEQFF

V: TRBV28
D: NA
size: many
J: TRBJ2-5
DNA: TGTGCCAGCAGTTTAGTCAATGAGGGGGAGACCCAGTACTTC
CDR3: CASSLVNEGETQYF

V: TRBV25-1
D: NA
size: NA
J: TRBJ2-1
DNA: TGTGCCAGCAGTGAAAGTAGGGCTAGCGATGGCAATGAGCAGTTCTTC
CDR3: CASSESRASDGNEQFF

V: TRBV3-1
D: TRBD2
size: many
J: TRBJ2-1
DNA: TGTGCCAGCAGCCAACGAGCTAGCGGGGTGGGGAATGAGCAGTTCTTC
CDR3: CASSQRASGVGNEQFF

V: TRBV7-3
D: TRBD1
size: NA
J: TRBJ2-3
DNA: TGTGCCAGCAGCTTAAATCAGGGGGCGAGCACAGATACGCAGTATTTT
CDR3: CASSLNQGASTDTQYF

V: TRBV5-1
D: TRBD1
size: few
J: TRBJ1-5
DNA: TGCGCCAGCAGCGGGAGCTTCCGGGACAGTGCAGATAGCAATCAGCCCCAGCATTTT
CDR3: CASSGSFRDSADSNQPQHF

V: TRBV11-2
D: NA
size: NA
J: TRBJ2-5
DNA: TGTGCCAGCAGCCCTCATACAGGGTGGGGCCAAGAGACCCAGTACTTC
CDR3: CASSPHTGWGQETQYF

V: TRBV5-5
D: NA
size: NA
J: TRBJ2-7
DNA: TGTGCCAGCAGCTTGTCTAGGGCCTCCTACGAGCAGTACTTC
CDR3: CASSLSRASYEQYF

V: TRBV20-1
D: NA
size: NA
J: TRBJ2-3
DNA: TGCAGTGCTAGAACGCGGGTGGGCACAGATACGCAGTATTTT
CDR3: CSARTRVGTDTQYF

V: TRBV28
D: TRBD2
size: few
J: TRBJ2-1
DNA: TGTGCCAGCAGCCCTTCTAGCGGGAGGATCGCTGAGCAGTTCTTC
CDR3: CASSPSSGRIAEQFF

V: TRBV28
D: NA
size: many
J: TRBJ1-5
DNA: TGTGCCAGCAGTTTACATCCCCAGGATCAGCCCCAGCATTTT
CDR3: CASSLHPQDQPQHF

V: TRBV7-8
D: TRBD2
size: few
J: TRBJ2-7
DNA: TGTGCCAGCAGCTTAGGCTGGCGGGAGGGCCGCGAGCAGTACTTC
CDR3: CASSLGWREGREQYF

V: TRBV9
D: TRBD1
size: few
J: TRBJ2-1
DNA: TGTGCCAGCAGTGGCCGGGACAGGACCTTGGGTGGCAATGAGCAGTTCTTC
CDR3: CASSGRDRTLGGNEQFF

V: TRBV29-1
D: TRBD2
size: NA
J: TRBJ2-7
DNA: TGCAGCGCCTTAGACGAAGCGGGGTCCTACGAGCAGTACTTC
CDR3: CSALDEAGSYEQYF